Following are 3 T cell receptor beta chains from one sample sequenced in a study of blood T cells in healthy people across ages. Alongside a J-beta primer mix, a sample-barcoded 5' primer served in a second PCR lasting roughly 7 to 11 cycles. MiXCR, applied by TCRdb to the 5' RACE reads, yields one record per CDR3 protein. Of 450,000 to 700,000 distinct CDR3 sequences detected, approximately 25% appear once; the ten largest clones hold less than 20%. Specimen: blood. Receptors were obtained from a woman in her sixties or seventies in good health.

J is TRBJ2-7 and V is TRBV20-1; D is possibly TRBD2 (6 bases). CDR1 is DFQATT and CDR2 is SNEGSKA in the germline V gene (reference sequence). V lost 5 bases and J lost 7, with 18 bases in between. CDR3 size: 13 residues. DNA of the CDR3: TGCAGTGCTCACCGGGACTCACGTGGGGAGCAGTACTTC. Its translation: CSAHRDSRGEQYF.

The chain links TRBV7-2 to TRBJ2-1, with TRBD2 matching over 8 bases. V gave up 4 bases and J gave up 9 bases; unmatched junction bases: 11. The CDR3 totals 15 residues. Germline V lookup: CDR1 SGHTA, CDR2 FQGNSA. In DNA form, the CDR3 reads TGTGCCAGCAGCTCAAATAGCGGGGTGCGGAGTGAGCAGTTCTTC. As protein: CASSSNSGVRSEQFF. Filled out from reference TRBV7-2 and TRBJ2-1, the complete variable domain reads GAGVSQSPSNKVTEKGKDVELRCDPISGHTALYWYRQSLGQGLEFLIYFQGNSAPDKSGLPSDRFSAERTGGSVSTLTIQRTQQEDSAVYLCASSSNSGVRSEQFFGPGTRLTVL.

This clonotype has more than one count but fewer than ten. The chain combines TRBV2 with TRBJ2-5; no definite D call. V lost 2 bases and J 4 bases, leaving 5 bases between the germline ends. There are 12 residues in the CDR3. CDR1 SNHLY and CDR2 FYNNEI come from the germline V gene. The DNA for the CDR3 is TGTGCCAGCAGTGAAATTCGAGAGACCCAGTACTTC. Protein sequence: CASSEIRETQYF.